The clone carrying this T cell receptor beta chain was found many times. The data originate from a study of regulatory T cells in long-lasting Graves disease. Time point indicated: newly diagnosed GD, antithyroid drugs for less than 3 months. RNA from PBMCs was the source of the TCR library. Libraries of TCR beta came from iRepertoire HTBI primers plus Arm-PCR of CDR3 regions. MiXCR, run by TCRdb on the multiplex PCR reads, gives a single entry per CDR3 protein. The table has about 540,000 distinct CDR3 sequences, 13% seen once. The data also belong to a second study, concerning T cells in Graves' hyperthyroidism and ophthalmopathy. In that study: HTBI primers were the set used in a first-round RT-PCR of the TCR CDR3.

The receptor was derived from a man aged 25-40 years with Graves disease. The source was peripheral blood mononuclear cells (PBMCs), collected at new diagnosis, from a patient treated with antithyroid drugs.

The DNA for the CDR3 is TGTGCCAGTGGGGGCCTTACAGGGGACGACACAGATACGCAGTATTTT. Protein sequence: CASGGLTGDDTDTQYF. The chain is built from TRBV19 and TRBJ2-3; 7 nucleotides agree with TRBD1. Germline V CDR1 and CDR2: LNHDA, SQIVND (reference sequence). This CDR3 is 16 amino acids long. The junction had 13 bases not matched to a gene; V was cut back by 8 bases and J by 2 bases.